This TCR beta chain was obtained from a study of blood T cell repertoires in COVID-19. Study summary: Sites in the United States, Italy and Spain provided acute and convalescent COVID-19 samples. Sample material is recorded as cDNA or gDNA derived from T cells, B-cell-depleted T cells, or PBMCs.

V dropped 5 bases and J dropped 7; count of bases not matched to a gene: 11. CDR1 and CDR2 (germline): MGHDK, SYGVNS. This CDR3 is built from 16 residues. Seattle's cohort entered during active infection and was followed longitudinally. Original methodology: By means of reference gene primer amplification, nucleated cell counts were estimated. Here immunoSEQ multiplex PCR was the method, and the copy in TCRdb shows in-frame clones only, minus some. The V and J calls and clone size are taken from that table; D and trimming were inferred from the DNA. The repertoire holds 300,000 to 400,000 clones, about 91% seen once, with 7.5% to 10% in the top ten.

The sequenced material came from peripheral blood. The rearrangement uses TRBV25-1 and TRBJ2-3; 11 bases are shared with TRBD2. The TCR was taken from a man under 40 with COVID-19, enrolled during active disease. The CDR3 nucleotides read TGTGCCAGCAGTCTCGGACTAGCGGGTTCCGGGAATACGCAGTATTTT. Translated, it gives CASSLGLAGSGNTQYF.